The text below deals with one T cell receptor (beta chain). Its target is unknown. The data were taken from a study of Ad26.COV2.S vaccination and SARS-CoV-2 variants. Here immunoSEQ multiplex PCR was the method, and the copy in TCRdb shows in-frame clones only, minus some. The sample yields under 550,000 clones, 75% to 95% seen once. Treatment indicated: around 19 received Ad26.COV2.S at low or high dose, single or two shots; roughly five received placebo; per-sample allocation not given. Samples analyzed were those drawn on day 63 after the first vaccine or placebo injection. Study observations and caveats: Placebo recipients and vaccine recipients were similar in non-spike TCR breadth. Among vaccine recipients, spike-specific TCR breadth exceeded that of placebo recipients. Marked by substantial breadth, spike-specific CD8+ and CD4+ T cell responses were reportedly seen after vaccination.

CDR3 length: 11 residues. In germline, CDR1 is SEHNR, CDR2 FQNEAQ (reference sequence). The V and J ends lost 4 bases and 7 bases respectively, with 7 bases between them. This chain connects TRBV7-9 to TRBJ2-5; D is unclear. Sample: peripheral blood, taken in a trial of Ad26.COV2.S vaccine versus placebo. This receptor was identified in a person aged 18 to 65 who received the Ad26.COV2.S COVID-19 vaccine or a placebo. The CDR3 DNA reads as TGTGCCAGCAGCTCCCAGTCGACCCAGTACTTC. This translates into CASSSQSTQYF. Using reference TRBV7-9 and TRBJ2-5 for the parts outside the CDR3, the full variable domain is DTGVSQNPRHKITKRGQNVTFRCDPISEHNRLYWYRQTLGQGPEFLTYFQNEAQLEKSRLLSDRFSAERPKGSFSTLEIQRTEQGDSAMYLCASSSQSTQYFGPGTRLLVL.